This T cell receptor (beta chain) emerged from a study of cytomegalovirus exposure and HLA in healthy donors. Study-wide results and limits: The study labeled approximately 150 TCR beta chains cytomegalovirus-associated.

Assay used: immunoSEQ multiplex PCR; TCRdb lists only in-frame clones, some missing. Here the sample spans roughly 90,000 clones, 75% to 90% being singletons. The CDR3 extends over 16 amino acids. CDR1 SGHDT and CDR2 YYEEEE come from the germline V gene. V shed 0 bases, J shed 4 bases, and the junction held 5 bases outside the gene matches. The donors belonged to the approximately 120-subject validation cohort, separate from the roughly 650-subject first cohort. This clone was detected a few times. Its antigen is still unknown. The sample comprised PBMCs. The source is a man aged 18 to 35 in good health and CMV-seropositive. This chain uses TRBV5-6 with TRBJ2-2; 8 positions match TRBD1. CDR3 residues: CASSLGQGRITGELFF. The CDR3 DNA reads as TGTGCCAGCAGCTTGGGACAGGGGCGTATCACCGGGGAGCTGTTTTTT.